A single sample is the source of the 26 T cell receptor beta chains below, sequenced in a study of T cell responses to AZD1222 COVID-19 vaccine. Assay used: immunoSEQ multiplex PCR; TCRdb lists only in-frame clones, some missing. The sample has more than 85,000 clones; approximately 81% are singletons. Sequencing was performed on peripheral blood, taken on day 0 of AZD1222 vaccination. Receptors originate from an adult in good health.

This sequence joins TRBV12-3 or TRBV12-4 and TRBJ2-1; D may correspond to TRBD1 or TRBD2 (6 bases each). The CDR3 runs to 13 residues. The germline V and J ends were trimmed by 3 bases and 9 bases, with 12 bases remaining between them. CDR3 bases: TGTGCCAGCAGTTTTTCGGGGGCGGTTGAGCAGTTCTTC. Translated, it gives CASSFSGAVEQFF.

The chain carries TRBV19 and TRBJ2-3; possibly TRBD2 for D (6 bases). The CDR3 is 17 amino acids. V dropped 9 bases and J dropped 3 bases, with 25 bases sitting between them. CDR1 LNHDA and CDR2 SQIVND come from the germline V gene (reference sequence). The CDR3 spells CASQDIFGGKLTDTQYF. As DNA, the CDR3 is TGTGCCAGCCAGGATATTTTTGGCGGGAAACTAACAGATACGCAGTATTTT.

The chain couples TRBV12-3 or TRBV12-4 to TRBJ1-1; TRBD1 matches 7 bases. CDR3 length: 13 amino acids. Unmatched junction bases numbered 11, after V lost 6 bases and J lost 10 bases. CDR3 loop: CASSPEGARAAFF. The CDR3 DNA reads as TGTGCCAGCAGCCCCGAGGGGGCGAGGGCAGCTTTCTTT.

The chain is built from TRBV19 and TRBJ1-1; D not resolved. The CDR3 has 14 amino acids. The V gene lost 1 base and the J gene lost 1 base, with 7 bases spanning the gap. Germline CDR1 is LNHDA and CDR2 is SQIVND (reference sequence). The CDR3 coding sequence is TGTGCCAGTAGTATAGGCAGCCCGAACACTGAAGCTTTCTTT. The encoded protein is CASSIGSPNTEAFF.

This sequence joins TRBV19 and TRBJ2-3; 9 nucleotides agree with TRBD2. Trimming removed 3 bases from V and 2 bases from J; junction bases left unmatched: 3. CDR1 LNHDA and CDR2 SQIVND come from the germline V gene (reference sequence). The CDR3 runs to 15 residues. The CDR3: CASSIGGGATDTQYF. The CDR3 nucleotides are TGTGCCAGTAGTATTGGCGGGGGGGCCACAGATACGCAGTATTTT.

As DNA, the CDR3 is TGTGCCAGCAGCACAACATATAGCAATCAGCCCCAGCATTTT. This codes for CASSTTYSNQPQHF. The chain has TRBV5-6 and TRBJ1-5, with D unresolved. This CDR3 region has 14 residues. Germline V gives CDR1 SGHDT, CDR2 YYEEEE. Trimming took 4 bases from V and 0 from J, leaving 8 bases between them.

The V call is TRBV4-1, the J call TRBJ1-1; D remains ambiguous. This CDR3 region has 13 residues. Germline CDR1 is MGHRA and CDR2 is YSYEKL. V was cut by 10 bases and J by 5 bases, with 17 bases left in between. The CDR3 loop reads CATVNRLGTEAFF. CDR3 sequence (DNA): TGCGCCACCGTAAACAGATTGGGAACTGAAGCTTTCTTT.

CDR3 region: CATSDLLPENTGELFF. The CDR3 DNA reads TGTGCCACCAGTGATTTGCTCCCAGAGAACACCGGGGAGCTGTTTTTT. This rearrangement joins TRBV24-1 to TRBJ2-2; D uncertain. Between the trimmed V and J ends, which lost 0 bases and 1 base, there was a span of 8 bases. This CDR3 is built from 16 residues. Germline lookup yields CDR1 KGHDR and CDR2 SFDVKD.

A single count supports this clone. The chain carries TRBV5-6 and TRBJ2-2; unclear D gene. V dropped 1 base and J dropped 5 bases, with 12 bases sitting between them. This CDR3 has 15 amino acids. Per germline, CDR1 SGHDT and CDR2 YYEEEE. The CDR3 DNA reads as TGTGCCAGCAGCTTGTCCGCTCTGGGGACCGGGGAGCTGTTTTTT. The encoded protein is CASSLSALGTGELFF.

This sequence joins TRBV6-6 and TRBJ2-7; D is possibly TRBD1 (5 bases). V gave up 10 bases and J gave up 3 bases, with 10 bases separating them. Germline CDR1 MNHNY, CDR2 SVGAGI (reference sequence). The CDR3 runs 11 residues. DNA for the CDR3: TGTGCCACCACAGGTTACTACGAGCAGTACTTC. It specifies CATTGYYEQYF.

V usage is TRBV6-2 or TRBV6-3 and J usage is TRBJ2-3; TRBD2 aligns across 12 bases. The CDR3 contains 17 residues. Unmatched junction bases numbered 5, after V lost 2 bases and J lost 2 bases. Per the germline V gene, CDR1 is MNHEY and CDR2 is SVGEGT. CDR3 DNA sequence: TGTGCCAGCAGTTACCCTAGGACTAGCGGGACCACAGATACGCAGTATTTT. Its translation is CASSYPRTSGTTDTQYF.

CDR3 sequence (DNA): TGTGCCAGCAGCGACAGGGTCACTGAAGCTTTCTTT. As protein: CASSDRVTEAFF. The chain combines TRBV28 with TRBJ1-1; 7 nucleotides match TRBD1. This CDR3 is 12 amino acids long. Germline CDR1 reads MDHEN; CDR2 reads SYDVKM. V shed 6 bases and J 4 bases; nucleotides not matched to a gene: 2.

This clone was observed a handful of times. This chain connects TRBV13 to TRBJ1-3; a possible D gene is TRBD1 (6 bases). Trimming took 5 bases from V and 4 from J, leaving 12 bases between them. Germline V CDR1 and CDR2: PRHDT, FYEKMQ (reference sequence). The CDR3 length is 14 residues. As DNA, the CDR3 is TGTGCCAGCAGCCCCACAGGGTCCGGAAACACCATATATTTT. Protein sequence: CASSPTGSGNTIYF.

This clone occurred a few times. The chain couples TRBV5-5 to TRBJ1-1; 11 bases match TRBD1. The CDR3 is made up of 15 amino acids. CDR1 SGHKS and CDR2 YYEKEE come from the germline V gene (reference sequence). Trimming cost V 4 bases and J 3 bases; bases outside gene matches: 5. CDR3 region: CASSTWGQGDTEAFF. The DNA for the CDR3 is TGTGCCAGCAGCACGTGGGGACAGGGGGACACTGAAGCTTTCTTT.

The chain couples TRBV5-1 to TRBJ2-5; D is unresolved. The CDR3 has 16 residues. Germline lookup yields CDR1 SGHRS and CDR2 YFSETQ. V was pared by 0 bases and J by 6 bases, with 18 bases between. CDR3 nucleotide sequence: TGCGCCAGCAGCTTGGCCTTGGTGACGGACCCACAGACCCAGTACTTC. Its protein product is CASSLALVTDPQTQYF.

The V and J genes are TRBV10-3 and TRBJ1-5; D is uncertain. The V gene lost 6 bases and the J gene lost 0 bases, with 6 bases spanning the gap. This CDR3 comprises 13 residues. CDR1 and CDR2 from the germline V gene are ENHRY and SYGVKD. CDR3 sequence: CAIRADSNQPQHF. The CDR3 DNA follows: TGTGCCATCAGAGCCGATAGCAATCAGCCCCAGCATTTT.

This clone was seen only once. The V call is TRBV4-1, the J call TRBJ1-3; no firm D call. Germline assignment: CDR1 MGHRA and CDR2 YSYEKL. This CDR3 has 17 residues. The ends were cut back, 0 bases at V and 0 bases at J, with 12 bases in the middle. The CDR3 loop is CASSQESGISSGNTIYF. As DNA, the CDR3 is TGCGCCAGCAGCCAAGAATCCGGGATTAGCTCTGGAAACACCATATATTTT.

This clone was counted a single time. The rearrangement links TRBV11-2 to TRBJ1-6; no reliable D call. Per germline, CDR1 SGHAT and CDR2 FQNNGV. The CDR3 spans 11 residues. The V gene lost 1 base and the J gene lost 14 bases, with 6 bases spanning the gap. The CDR3 loop is CASSLGGTLHF. The CDR3 DNA follows: TGTGCCAGCAGCTTAGGGGGAACCCTCCACTTT.

The V gene is TRBV10-3, the J gene TRBJ2-7; TRBD2 matches at 16 bases. J lost 9 bases, V lost 10 bases, and 6 bases had no gene match. This CDR3 is 13 amino acids long. CDR1 is ENHRY and CDR2 is SYGVKD in the germline V gene. Here the CDR3 reads CATGLAGGPRQYF. The CDR3 DNA reads as TGTGCCACGGGACTAGCGGGAGGGCCGAGGCAGTACTTC.

The genes are TRBV6-5 and TRBJ1-5; 8 positions match TRBD1. The CDR3 totals 15 residues. CDR1 is MNHEY and CDR2 is SVGAGI in the germline V gene. The trim removed 6 bases at V and 3 bases at J, leaving 7 bases unmatched. DNA of the CDR3: TGTGCCAGCAGAACGGGACAGGTCTCCAATCAGCCCCAGCATTTT. Translated, it gives CASRTGQVSNQPQHF.

This clone has a handful of counts. This rearrangement joins TRBV6-6 to TRBJ1-4, with D uncertain. This CDR3 is built from 13 residues. CDR1 and CDR2 from the germline V gene are MNHNY and SVGAGI (reference sequence). V was shortened by 6 bases and J by 5 bases, with 10 bases between the two germline ends. CDR3 amino acids: CASRSQSNEKLFF. CDR3 nucleotide sequence: TGTGCCAGCAGATCACAGTCAAATGAAAAACTGTTTTTT.

The chain recombines TRBV29-1 with TRBJ2-1; weak D call: TRBD2 (7 bases). CDR3 length: 11 residues. Per the germline V gene, CDR1 is SQVTM and CDR2 is ANQGSEA. V shed 7 bases and J shed 7 bases, with 11 bases lying between them. CDR3: CSGGGRNEQFF. The CDR3 nucleotides read TGCAGCGGGGGGGGCCGAAATGAGCAGTTCTTC.

The J gene is TRBJ2-1, the V gene TRBV4-1, with 15 bases matching TRBD2. The CDR3 covers 17 residues. J was trimmed by 8 bases and V by 4 bases; bases with no gene match: 9. Germline V CDR1 and CDR2: MGHRA, YSYEKL. The CDR3 DNA reads TGCGCCAGCAGCCCAAGTCGGACTAGCGGGAGGGAGGATGAGCAGTTCTTC. The encoded protein is CASSPSRTSGREDEQFF.

The chain links TRBV4-1 to TRBJ1-2, with no clear D. The CDR3 length is 14 residues. CDR1 is MGHRA, CDR2 YSYEKL, per germline. Deletions cut 6 bases from V and 1 base from J, with 12 bases between. CDR3 DNA sequence: TGCGCCAGCAGAGCGACGAGGGATAACTATGGCTACACCTTC. Its translation is CASRATRDNYGYTF.

This chain links TRBV28 with TRBJ1-2, with D tentatively TRBD1 (5 bases). There are 15 residues in the CDR3. V was shortened by 1 base and J by 7 bases, with 16 bases between the two germline ends. Germline V gives CDR1 MDHEN, CDR2 SYDVKM. CDR3 sequence (DNA): TGTGCCAGCAGTTTATTCCAAATGAGGGACGCTGGCTACACCTTC. Protein product: CASSLFQMRDAGYTF.

This rearrangement joins TRBV20-1 to TRBJ1-5; D is possibly TRBD1 (6 bases). CDR1 is DFQATT, CDR2 SNEGSKA, per germline (reference sequence). The V gene lost 3 bases and the J gene lost 4 bases, with 10 bases spanning the gap. CDR3 length: 13 amino acids. CDR3 coding DNA: TGCAGTGCTAGTCCGGGGGCAAATCAGCCCCAGCATTTT. This sequence encodes CSASPGANQPQHF.